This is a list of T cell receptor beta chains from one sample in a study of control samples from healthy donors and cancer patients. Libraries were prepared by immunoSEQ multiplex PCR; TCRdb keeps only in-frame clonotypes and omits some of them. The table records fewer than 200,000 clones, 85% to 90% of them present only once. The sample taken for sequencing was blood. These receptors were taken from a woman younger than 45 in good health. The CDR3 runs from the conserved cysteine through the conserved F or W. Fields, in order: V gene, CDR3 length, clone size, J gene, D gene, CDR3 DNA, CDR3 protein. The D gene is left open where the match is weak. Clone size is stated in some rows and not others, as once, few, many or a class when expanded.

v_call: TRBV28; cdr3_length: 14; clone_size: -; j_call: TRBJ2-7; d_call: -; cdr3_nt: TGTGCCAGCGGCCAACGGGGGGCGGTTTACGAGCAGTACTTC; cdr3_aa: CASGQRGAVYEQYF
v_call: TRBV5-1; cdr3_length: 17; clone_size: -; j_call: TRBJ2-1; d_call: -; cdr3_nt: TGCGCCAGCAGCTTGGCCTTGGGGCGGGAACCCAACAATGAGCAGTTCTTC; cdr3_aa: CASSLALGREPNNEQFF
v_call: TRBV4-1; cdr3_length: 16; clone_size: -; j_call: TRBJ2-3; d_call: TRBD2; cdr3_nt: TGCGCCAGCAGCCAAGGACTAGCGGGGAGCACAGATACGCAGTATTTT; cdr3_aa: CASSQGLAGSTDTQYF
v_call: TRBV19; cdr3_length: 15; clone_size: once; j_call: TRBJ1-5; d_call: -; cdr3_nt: TGTGCCAGTAGTATGGCAGGGGTCTCCACTCAGCCCCAGCATTTT; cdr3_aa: CASSMAGVSTQPQHF
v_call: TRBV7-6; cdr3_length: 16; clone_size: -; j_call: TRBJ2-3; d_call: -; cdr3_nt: TGTGCCAGCAGCCACGCCCGGGGGAAAGTCTCTCGTACGCAGTATTTT; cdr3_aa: CASSHARGKVSRTQYF
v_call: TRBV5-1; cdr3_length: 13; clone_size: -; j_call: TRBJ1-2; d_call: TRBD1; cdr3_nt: TGCGCCAGCAGCGGGACAGGGGATCGGGGCTACACCTTC; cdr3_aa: CASSGTGDRGYTF
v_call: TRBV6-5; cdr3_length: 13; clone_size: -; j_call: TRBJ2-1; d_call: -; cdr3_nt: TGTGCCAGCGGTCCAGGGATGGGGAATGAGCAGTTCTTC; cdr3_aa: CASGPGMGNEQFF
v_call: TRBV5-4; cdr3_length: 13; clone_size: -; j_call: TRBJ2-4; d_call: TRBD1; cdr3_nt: TGTGCCATACAACAGGGGGCAGAAAACATTCAGTACTTC; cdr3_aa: CAIQQGAENIQYF
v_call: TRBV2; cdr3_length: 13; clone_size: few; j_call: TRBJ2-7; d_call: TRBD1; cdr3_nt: TGTGCCACTACTGAGACAGGGACCCACGAGCAGTACTTC; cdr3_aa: CATTETGTHEQYF
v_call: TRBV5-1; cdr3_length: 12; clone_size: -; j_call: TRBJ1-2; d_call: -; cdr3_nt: TGCGCCAGCAGCCAACAGGGCTGGGGCTACACCTTC; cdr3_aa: CASSQQGWGYTF
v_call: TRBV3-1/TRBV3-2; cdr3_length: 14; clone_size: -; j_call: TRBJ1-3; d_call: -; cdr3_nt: TGTGCCAGCAGCCTGGGGACCGTGGGAAACACCATATATTTT; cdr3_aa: CASSLGTVGNTIYF
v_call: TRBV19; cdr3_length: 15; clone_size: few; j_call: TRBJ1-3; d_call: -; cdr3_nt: TGTGCCAGTAGTCCGACAGGACCCTCTGGAAACACCATATATTTT; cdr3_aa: CASSPTGPSGNTIYF
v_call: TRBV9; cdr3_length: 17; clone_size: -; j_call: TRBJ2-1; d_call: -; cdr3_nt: TGTGCCAGCAGCGTAGCTGACGGGGGCTTCGTTGGGTATGAGCAGTTCTTC; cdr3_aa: CASSVADGGFVGYEQFF
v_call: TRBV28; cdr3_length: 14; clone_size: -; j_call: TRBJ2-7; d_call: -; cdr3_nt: TGTGCCAGCAGCCCTCGTCGGAGGGCCCACGAGCAGTACTTC; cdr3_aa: CASSPRRRAHEQYF
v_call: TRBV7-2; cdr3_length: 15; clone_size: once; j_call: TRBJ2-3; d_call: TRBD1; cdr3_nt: TGTGCCAGCAGCTCACGGACAGGGCCGGCAGATACGCAGTATTTT; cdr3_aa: CASSSRTGPADTQYF
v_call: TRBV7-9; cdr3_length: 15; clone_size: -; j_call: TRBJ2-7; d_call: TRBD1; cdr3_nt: TGTGCCAGCAGCTTATCGGGACAGGGTTGGAACGAGCAGTACTTC; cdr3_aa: CASSLSGQGWNEQYF
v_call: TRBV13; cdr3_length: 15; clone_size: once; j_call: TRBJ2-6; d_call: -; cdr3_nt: TGTGCCAGCAGCTACACAGGAGCTGGGGCCAACGTCCTGACTTTC; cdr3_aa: CASSYTGAGANVLTF
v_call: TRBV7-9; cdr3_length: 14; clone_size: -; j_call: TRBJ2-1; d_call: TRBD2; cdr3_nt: TGTGCCAGCAGCTTAGCGGGAGGGTCTAATGAGCAGTTCTTC; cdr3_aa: CASSLAGGSNEQFF
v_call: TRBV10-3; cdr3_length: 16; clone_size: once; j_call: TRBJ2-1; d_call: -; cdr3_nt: TGTGCCATCAGTGAGAGACGGGGGGCCAGTTCCAATGAGCAGTTCTTC; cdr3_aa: CAISERRGASSNEQFF
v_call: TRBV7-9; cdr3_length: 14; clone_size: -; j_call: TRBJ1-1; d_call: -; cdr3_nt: TGTGCCAGCAGCTTAGGTTCATCGCCCACTGAAGCTTTCTTT; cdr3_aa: CASSLGSSPTEAFF